The clone carrying this T cell receptor (beta chain) was observed a few times. As yet, its antigen is unknown. A second PCR of about 7 to 11 cycles used a sample-barcoded 5' primer and a J-beta primer mix. TCRdb re-derived calls from the 5' RACE reads in MiXCR, one entry per CDR3 protein. The profile shows around 1.5 million distinct CDR3 sequences, around 35% of them singletons. The source of the sample is a study of blood T cells in healthy people across ages. General observations from the study: When set beside aged donors, long-lived donors presented more naive CD4+ cells and higher diversity.

The CDR3 has 15 amino acids. Trimming pared 6 bases from V and 2 bases from J, leaving 17 bases between. Germline V gene data show CDR1 as MNHEY and CDR2 as SMNVEV (reference sequence). Material: blood. The chain recombines TRBV27 with TRBJ2-7; weak D call: TRBD1 (6 bases). This clonotype was obtained from a woman in her 30s in good health. The CDR3 bases are TGTGCCAGCAGACCCCTTACTAGGGGGACCTACGAGCAGTACTTC. Protein product: CASRPLTRGTYEQYF.